The 13 T cell receptor beta chains below come from one sample, sequenced in a study of OX40 agonist ivuxolimab in advanced cancers. Sequenced by immunoSEQ multiplex PCR; TCRdb stores in-frame clones only, minus some. The sample lists 70,000 or so clones, about 80% occurring once. Sequenced material: CD4+ or CD8+ T cells sorted from blood, taken in a trial of the OX40 agonist ivuxolimab. These receptors all stem from an adult with an advanced solid tumor such as melanoma, head and neck, liver or kidney cancer.

The genes are TRBV5-1 and TRBJ2-5, with TRBD2 matching 14 bases. J was trimmed by 3 bases and V by 7 bases; bases with no gene match: 5. This CDR3 spans 15 amino acids. From germline, CDR1 is SGHRS and CDR2 YFSETQ. CDR3 DNA: TGCGCCAGCGTCCTGGGACTAGCGGGAGAAGAGACCCAGTACTTC. Amino acids: CASVLGLAGEETQYF.

This clone was seen a single time. This chain uses TRBV11-2 with TRBJ2-3; no reliable D call. The V and J ends lost 0 bases and 6 bases respectively, with 4 bases between them. Germline V gene data show CDR1 as SGHAT and CDR2 as FQNNGV. The CDR3 is 12 amino acids. The CDR3 region is CASSLEPDTQYF. The CDR3 coding sequence is TGTGCCAGCAGCTTAGAGCCGGATACGCAGTATTTT.

V and J are TRBV5-1 and TRBJ1-1; D is unresolved. This CDR3 has 18 amino acids. The V gene lost 0 bases and the J gene lost 0 bases, with 18 bases spanning the gap. Per the germline V gene, CDR1 is SGHRS and CDR2 is YFSETQ. The CDR3 DNA follows: TGCGCCAGCAGCTTGGGGTCAACTACCTATGCTATGAACACTGAAGCTTTCTTT. This encodes CASSLGSTTYAMNTEAFF.

V is TRBV11-3 and J is TRBJ2-1; TRBD1 or TRBD2 may be the D gene (6 bases each). V lost 0 bases, J lost 4 bases, and 13 bases lay in between. CDR1 and CDR2 (germline): SGHNT, YENEEA. CDR3 length: 16 amino acids. The chain's CDR3 is CASSLEHRAGYNEQFF. CDR3 in DNA: TGTGCCAGCAGCTTAGAACACAGGGCGGGGTACAATGAGCAGTTCTTC.

The gene calls are TRBV11-3 and TRBJ2-7; perhaps TRBD2 as D (5 bases). CDR1 and CDR2 (germline): SGHNT, YENEEA. There are 15 residues in the CDR3. Trimming stripped 5 bases from V and 5 bases from J, with 19 bases between. Written as DNA, the CDR3 is TGTGCCAGCAGCACTAGAATGGAAGGGAACAACGAGCAGTACTTC. As protein: CASSTRMEGNNEQYF. The variable domain in full, with the rest retrieved from reference TRBV11-3 and TRBJ2-7, is EAGVVQSPRYKIIEKKQPVAFWCNPISGHNTLYWYLQNLGQGPELLIRYENEEAVDDSQLPKDRFSAERLKGVDSTLKIQPAELGDSAVYLCASSTRMEGNNEQYFGPGTRLTVT.

The V call is TRBV29-1, the J call TRBJ1-4, with D possibly matching TRBD1 (5 bases). The CDR3 loop spans 17 amino acids. Between the trimmed V and J ends, which lost 6 bases and 2 bases, there was a span of 22 bases. The germline gives CDR1 SQVTM, CDR2 ANQGSEA. As DNA, the CDR3 is TGCAGCGTCGCCGGGACCCCGAGGGGCCCCACTAATGAAAAACTGTTTTTT. Translated, it gives CSVAGTPRGPTNEKLFF.

The gene calls are TRBV4-1 and TRBJ2-3, with 9 nucleotides matching TRBD2. The CDR3 has 15 amino acids. Per the germline V gene, CDR1 is MGHRA and CDR2 is YSYEKL. J gave up 3 bases and V 1 base, and 2 bases lay outside the gene matches. CDR3 DNA sequence: TGCGCCAGCAGCCAAGGTCTAGCGGGGACAGATACGCAGTATTTT. It specifies CASSQGLAGTDTQYF.

The V gene is TRBV28, the J gene TRBJ1-3, with D perhaps matching TRBD1 (5 bases). Trimming pared 4 bases from V and 2 bases from J, leaving 9 bases between. This CDR3 region has 14 residues. Germline V CDR1 and CDR2: MDHEN, SYDVKM. The CDR3 nucleotides read TGTGCCAGCAGTTCTTGGGGCGCTGGAAACACCATATATTTT. It specifies CASSSWGAGNTIYF.

This chain uses TRBV5-1 with TRBJ2-3; 13 bases line up with TRBD2. In germline, CDR1 is SGHRS, CDR2 YFSETQ. The CDR3 contains 19 residues. The V gene end was trimmed by 2 bases and the J gene end by 0 bases; junction bases not matched to a gene: 9. DNA for the CDR3: TGCGCCAGCAGCTTAACTAGCGGGAGGGCCCAGATTAGCACAGATACGCAGTATTTT. The encoded protein is CASSLTSGRAQISTDTQYF.

The rearrangement links TRBV11-2 to TRBJ1-4, with 8 bases aligning to TRBD1. J gave up 2 bases and V 5 bases, and 7 bases lay outside the gene matches. Germline CDR1 and CDR2: SGHAT and FQNNGV. The CDR3 loop spans 16 amino acids. The CDR3 reads CASSPGQGLTNEKLFF. The CDR3 DNA follows: TGTGCCAGCAGCCCAGGACAGGGTCTTACTAATGAAAAACTGTTTTTT.

V is TRBV7-8 and J is TRBJ2-7; 10 positions agree with TRBD2. The junction had 7 bases not matched to a gene; V was cut back by 3 bases and J by 5 bases. Per germline, CDR1 SGHVS and CDR2 FQNEAQ. This CDR3 comprises 15 residues. The CDR3 bases are TGTGCCAGCAGCTTCAGACTAGCGGGTGTCGACGAGCAGTACTTC. Encoded protein: CASSFRLAGVDEQYF. Full variable domain (outside the CDR3, taken from reference TRBV7-8 and TRBJ2-7): GAGVSQSPRYKVAKRGQDVALRCDPISGHVSLFWYQQALGQGPEFLTYFQNEAQLDKSGLPSDRFFAERPEGSVSTLKIQRTQQEDSAVYLCASSFRLAGVDEQYFGPGTRLTVT.

In DNA form, the CDR3 reads TGTGCCAGCAGTTTAGATAGGAGTCTGTACTTC. Its translation: CASSLDRSLYF. The genes are TRBV2 and TRBJ2-7, with D uncertain. V lost 5 bases, J lost 12 bases, and 14 bases lay in between. The CDR3 loop spans 11 amino acids. Germline V gene sequence: CDR1 SNHLY, CDR2 FYNNEI.

The chain has TRBV2 and TRBJ2-1, with unresolved D. The CDR3 runs 15 residues. V was clipped by 4 bases and J by 0 bases, with 10 bases between them. In germline, CDR1 is SNHLY, CDR2 FYNNEI. The CDR3 loop reads CASSGTGISYNEQFF. The CDR3 bases are TGTGCCAGCAGTGGAACTGGGATCTCCTACAATGAGCAGTTCTTC.